One and the same sample provided the 6 T cell receptor beta chains below, sequenced in a study of cytomegalovirus exposure and HLA in healthy donors. The PCR had 60 Vbeta and 13 Jbeta primers. The assay was immunoSEQ multiplex PCR, and TCRdb's table has in-frame clones only and misses some. The sample comprises over 150,000 clones, 80% of which are singletons, and 0.65% to 0.75% rests with the top ten. Sequenced sample: PBMCs. Source of these receptors: a boy younger than 18 in good health and CMV-seronegative.

The gene calls are TRBV7-2 and TRBJ1-1, with TRBD1 identical over 10 bases. The germline CDR1 and CDR2 sequences are SGHTA and FQGNSA. The CDR3 consists of 16 residues. V trimming: 4 bases; J trimming: 0 bases; junction bases outside the gene matches: 5. CDR3 sequence: CASSWRTGGLNTEAFF. CDR3 DNA sequence: TGTGCCAGCAGCTGGAGGACAGGGGGATTGAACACTGAAGCTTTCTTT.

The chain joins TRBV7-9 to TRBJ1-4; 8 bases align to TRBD1. Germline trimming cut 1 base from V and 8 bases from J; bases unmatched to any gene: 6. The CDR3 spans 15 residues. Per the germline V gene, CDR1 is SEHNR and CDR2 is FQNEAQ (reference sequence). CDR3 in amino acids: CASSLGQGAEEKLFF. CDR3 in DNA: TGTGCCAGCAGCTTAGGTCAGGGGGCCGAAGAAAAACTGTTTTTT. The full variable domain, its missing parts supplied by reference TRBV7-9 and TRBJ1-4, is DTGVSQNPRHKITKRGQNVTFRCDPISEHNRLYWYRQTLGQGPEFLTYFQNEAQLEKSRLLSDRFSAERPKGSFSTLEIQRTEQGDSAMYLCASSLGQGAEEKLFFGSGTQLSVL.

The V and J genes are TRBV2 and TRBJ1-1; TRBD1 is a possible D gene (5 bases). V shed 8 bases and J shed 3 bases, with 25 bases lying between them. This CDR3 region has 17 residues. Germline V gene lookup returns CDR1 SNHLY and CDR2 FYNNEI. The CDR3 sequence is CASDGSELRGLHTEAFF. CDR3 in DNA: TGTGCCAGCGATGGGTCTGAATTGCGGGGCCTGCACACTGAAGCTTTCTTT.

DNA of the CDR3: TGTGCCTGGATGGCGGGGGACTGGGCGTACAATGAGCAGTTCTTC. It translates to CAWMAGDWAYNEQFF. The chain joins TRBV30 to TRBJ2-1; 7 bases agree with TRBD2. J was trimmed by 4 bases and V by 4 bases; bases with no gene match: 10. This CDR3 is 15 amino acids long. Germline assignment: CDR1 GTSNPN and CDR2 SVGIG (reference sequence).

The chain employs TRBV9 and TRBJ1-2; TRBD1 matches 9 bases. The ends lost 3 bases at V and 5 bases at J; junction bases unmatched: 17. The CDR3 is 18 residues long. CDR1 is SGDLS, CDR2 YYNGEE, per germline. The CDR3 DNA reads TGTGCCAGCAGCGCCGACGGGCGACAGGGGGGCGAATCATATGGCTACACCTTC. Translated: CASSADGRQGGESYGYTF.

The DNA for the CDR3 is TGTGCCAGCAGCGAACAGGGGCGTACCGGGGAGCTGTTTTTT. Translated, it gives CASSEQGRTGELFF. The gene calls are TRBV6-5 and TRBJ2-2; TRBD1 matches 7 bases. Germline loops: CDR1 MNHEY, CDR2 SVGAGI. The CDR3 loop spans 14 amino acids. The ends lost 6 bases at V and 5 bases at J; junction bases unmatched: 6.